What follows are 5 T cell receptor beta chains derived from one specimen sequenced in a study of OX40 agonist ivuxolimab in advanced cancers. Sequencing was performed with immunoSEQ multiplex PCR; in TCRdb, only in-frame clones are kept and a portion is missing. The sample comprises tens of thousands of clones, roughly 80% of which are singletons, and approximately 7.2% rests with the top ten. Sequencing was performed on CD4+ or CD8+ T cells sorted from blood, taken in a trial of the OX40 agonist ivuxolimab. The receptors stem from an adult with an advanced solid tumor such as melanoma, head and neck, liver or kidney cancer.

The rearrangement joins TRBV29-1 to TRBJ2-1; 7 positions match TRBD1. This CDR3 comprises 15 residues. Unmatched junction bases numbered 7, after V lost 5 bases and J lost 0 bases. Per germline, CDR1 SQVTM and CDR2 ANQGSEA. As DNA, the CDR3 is TGCAGCGTTCTTGTGGGACAGAGCTCCTACAATGAGCAGTTCTTC. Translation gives CSVLVGQSSYNEQFF.

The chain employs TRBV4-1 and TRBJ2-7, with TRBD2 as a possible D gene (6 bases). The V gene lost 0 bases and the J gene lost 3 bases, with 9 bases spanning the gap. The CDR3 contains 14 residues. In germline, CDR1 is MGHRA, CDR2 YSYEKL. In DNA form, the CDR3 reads TGCGCCAGCAGCCAAGATAATAGCGGCTACGAGCAGTACTTC. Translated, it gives CASSQDNSGYEQYF.

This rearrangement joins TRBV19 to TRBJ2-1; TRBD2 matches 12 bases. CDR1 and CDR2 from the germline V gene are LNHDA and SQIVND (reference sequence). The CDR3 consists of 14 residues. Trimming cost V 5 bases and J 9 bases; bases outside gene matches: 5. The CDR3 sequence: CASSVTSGRTEQFF. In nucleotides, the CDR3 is TGTGCCAGTAGTGTGACTAGCGGGAGAACTGAGCAGTTCTTC.

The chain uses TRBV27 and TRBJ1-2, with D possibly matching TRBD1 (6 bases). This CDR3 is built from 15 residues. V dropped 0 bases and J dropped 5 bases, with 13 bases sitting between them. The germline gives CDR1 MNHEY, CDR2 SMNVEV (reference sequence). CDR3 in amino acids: CASSLSPGVAYGYTF. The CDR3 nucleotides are TGTGCCAGCAGTTTATCCCCAGGGGTAGCATATGGCTACACCTTC.

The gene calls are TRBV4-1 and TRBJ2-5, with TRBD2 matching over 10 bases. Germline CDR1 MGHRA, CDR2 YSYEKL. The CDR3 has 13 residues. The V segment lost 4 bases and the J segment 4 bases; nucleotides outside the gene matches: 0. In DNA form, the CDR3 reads TGCGCCAGCAGCCGACTAGCGGGAGAGACCCAGTACTTC. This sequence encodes CASSRLAGETQYF.